One and the same sample provided the 20 T cell receptor beta chains below, sequenced in a study of cytotoxic CD8 clonotypes in ibrutinib-treated CLL. Repertoires were generated with immunoSEQ multiplex PCR, while TCRdb's copy carries only in-frame clones and drops some. The table lists 110,000 to 150,000 clones, 60% to 85% of them singletons. The specimen was PBMCs, collected after 24 months of ibrutinib treatment. These receptors were taken from a human donor with chronic lymphocytic leukemia.

The V gene is TRBV10-3, the J gene TRBJ2-1; 12 bases align to TRBD2. The germline CDR1 and CDR2 sequences are ENHRY and SYGVKD. The V gene end was trimmed by 6 bases and the J gene end by 7 bases; junction bases not matched to a gene: 7. This CDR3 spans 15 amino acids. This CDR3 is CAIRLAGGKGNEQFF. In DNA, the CDR3 is TGTGCCATCAGACTAGCGGGAGGAAAGGGGAATGAGCAGTTCTTC.

The rearrangement joins TRBV7-2 to TRBJ1-5; TRBD1 agrees at 10 bases. This CDR3 spans 15 amino acids. Germline V gives CDR1 SGHTA, CDR2 FQGNSA. Unmatched junction bases numbered 7, after V lost 5 bases and J lost 6 bases. The DNA for the CDR3 is TGTGCCAGCAGCCCTCAGACAGGGGGCGGTCAGCCCCAGCATTTT. It encodes CASSPQTGGGQPQHF.

This chain joins TRBV7-3 and TRBJ1-1; tentatively, D is TRBD1 (5 bases). The CDR3 extends over 13 amino acids. Trimming shortened V by 3 bases and J by 4 bases, and 9 bases separated the two germline ends. Germline V gene lookup returns CDR1 SGHTA and CDR2 FQGTGA. The CDR3 DNA reads as TGTGCCAGCAGCTTCAGCCAGGGCACTGAAGCTTTCTTT. The encoded protein is CASSFSQGTEAFF.

This clone has just a few counts. CDR3 amino acids: CASSDGTSGSYEQYF. The DNA of the CDR3 is TGTGCCAGCAGCGATGGGACTAGCGGCTCCTACGAGCAGTACTTC. This sequence joins TRBV27 and TRBJ2-7; 11 bases map to TRBD2. Germline loops: CDR1 MNHEY, CDR2 SMNVEV (reference sequence). The ends lost 6 bases at V and 0 bases at J; junction bases unmatched: 4. This CDR3 has 15 residues.

The J gene is TRBJ2-2, the V gene TRBV30; D is perhaps TRBD2 (7 bases). CDR1 GTSNPN and CDR2 SVGIG come from the germline V gene (reference sequence). V gave up 0 bases and J gave up 11 bases, with 22 bases separating them. The CDR3 is 16 amino acids. CDR3 residues: CAWSVLPGGPLGELFF. CDR3 nucleotide sequence: TGTGCCTGGAGTGTACTTCCCGGGGGGCCCCTCGGAGAGCTGTTTTTT.

This rearrangement joins TRBV4-2 to TRBJ1-3, with D unclear. Trimming cost V 2 bases and J 0 bases, with 8 bases left between them. CDR3 length: 15 amino acids. Germline CDR1 LGHNA, CDR2 YNFKEQ. The CDR3 region is CASSQNPRSGNTIYF. The CDR3 DNA sequence: TGTGCCAGCAGCCAAAATCCCCGCTCTGGAAACACCATATATTTT.

This sequence joins TRBV7-9 and TRBJ1-5; 9 bases fit TRBD1. This CDR3 region has 12 residues. V lost 1 base to trimming and J lost 12 bases; unmatched junction nucleotides: 1. Germline CDR1 reads SEHNR; CDR2 reads FQNEAQ (reference sequence). The CDR3 region has the DNA TGTGCCAGCAGCTTAGGACAGGGGGTCCAGCATTTT. It codes for CASSLGQGVQHF.

The CDR3 bases are TGTGCCAGCAGTGGGGACAGGCCCTACTATGGCTACACCTTC. Amino acid sequence: CASSGDRPYYGYTF. J is TRBJ1-2 and V is TRBV7-9; 8 bases match TRBD1. V trimming: 6 bases; J trimming: 3 bases; junction bases outside the gene matches: 6. CDR1 is SEHNR, CDR2 FQNEAQ, per germline (reference sequence). This CDR3 region has 14 residues.

This rearrangement joins TRBV18 to TRBJ2-3; D possibly corresponds to TRBD2 (5 bases). In germline, CDR1 is KGHSH, CDR2 LQKENI. The CDR3 is made up of 16 amino acids. Trimming removed 3 bases from V and 6 bases from J, with 19 bases in between. The CDR3 nucleotides read TGTGCCAGCTCACCCCAGGCATCGCGGGCCGGGGATACGCAGTATTTT. It translates to CASSPQASRAGDTQYF.

The genes are TRBV30 and TRBJ2-1; the match to TRBD2 covers 13 bases. There are 15 residues in the CDR3. V shed 0 bases, J shed 10 bases, and the junction held 6 bases outside the gene matches. Germline CDR1 is GTSNPN and CDR2 is SVGIG (reference sequence). CDR3 coding DNA: TGTGCCTGGAGTGTGGGACTAGCGGGGTCGAGGGAGCAGTTCTTC. It is translated as CAWSVGLAGSREQFF.

The CDR3 spells CASSPPSRGNEKLFF. CDR3 coding DNA: TGTGCCAGCAGCCCTCCGTCGCGGGGGAATGAAAAACTGTTTTTT. The V call is TRBV7-8, the J call TRBJ1-4; TRBD1 is a possible D gene (5 bases). The germline V gene has CDR1 SGHVS and CDR2 FQNEAQ. Trimming left V 5 bases short and J 5 bases short, with 15 bases between. This CDR3 has 15 residues.

V and J are TRBV6-4 and TRBJ2-3; TRBD2 matches 9 bases. CDR3 length equals 13 residues. Germline CDR1 is MRHNA and CDR2 is SNTAGT. The V gene end was trimmed by 6 bases and the J gene end by 4 bases; junction bases not matched to a gene: 2. CDR3 sequence (DNA): TGTGCCAGCAGCGCGGGGGGGTCAGATACGCAGTATTTT. Translation: CASSAGGSDTQYF.

The CDR3 loop is CASGVADAEAFF. The CDR3 nucleotides are TGTGCCAGCGGGGTTGCCGACGCTGAAGCTTTCTTT. The genes are TRBV11-3 and TRBJ1-1; D gene unclear. CDR3 size: 12 residues. With 8 bases removed from V and 6 bases from J, the gap between germline ends came to 13 bases. Germline CDR1 SGHNT, CDR2 YENEEA. The full variable domain, in which reference TRBV11-3 and TRBJ1-1 provide the parts outside the CDR3, is EAGVVQSPRYKIIEKKQPVAFWCNPISGHNTLYWYLQNLGQGPELLIRYENEEAVDDSQLPKDRFSAERLKGVDSTLKIQPAELGDSAVYLCASGVADAEAFFGQGTRLTVV.

The chain is built from TRBV5-1 and TRBJ2-1; possibly TRBD2 for D (5 bases). Germline CDR1 reads SGHRS; CDR2 reads YFSETQ. There are 14 residues in the CDR3. V gave up 4 bases and J gave up 8 bases, with 16 bases separating them. The chain's CDR3 is CASSMRVGIDEQFF. The CDR3 coding sequence is TGCGCCAGCAGCATGAGGGTGGGGATCGATGAGCAGTTCTTC. The full variable domain, its missing parts supplied by reference TRBV5-1 and TRBJ2-1, is KAGVTQTPRYLIKTRGQQVTLSCSPISGHRSVSWYQQTPGQGLQFLFEYFSETQRNKGNFPGRFSGRQFSNSRSEMNVSTLELGDSALYLCASSMRVGIDEQFFGPGTRLTVL.

The J gene is TRBJ2-1, the V gene TRBV6-1, with D possibly TRBD1 on 6 matching bases. V was trimmed by 2 bases and J by 3 bases, leaving 11 bases between them. The germline CDR1 and CDR2 sequences are MNHNS and SASEGT. The length of the CDR3 is 15 residues. CDR3 in DNA: TGTGCCAGCAGTGAACCGGGACAACTCTACAATGAGCAGTTCTTC. This encodes CASSEPGQLYNEQFF.

The gene calls are TRBV19 and TRBJ1-3; D call uncertain. Germline V gives CDR1 LNHDA, CDR2 SQIVND (reference sequence). V was clipped by 5 bases and J by 0 bases, with 20 bases between them. The CDR3 consists of 18 residues. Here the CDR3 reads CASSPWTWESSSGNTIYF. As DNA, the CDR3 is TGTGCCAGTAGTCCCTGGACCTGGGAATCGAGCTCTGGAAACACCATATATTTT. The full variable domain, rest sourced from reference TRBV19 and TRBJ1-3, is DGGITQSPKYLFRKEGQNVTLSCEQNLNHDAMYWYRQDPGQGLRLIYYSQIVNDFQKGDIAEGYSVSREKKESFPLTVTSAQKNPTAFYLCASSPWTWESSSGNTIYFGEGSWLTVV.

This clone was seen a single time. CDR3 in DNA: TGTGCCATCAGTGGGTCGACAGGGGATAGTGAAAAACTGTTTTTT. This encodes CAISGSTGDSEKLFF. V usage is TRBV10-3 and J usage is TRBJ1-4; 8 nucleotides match TRBD1. Trimming cost V 4 bases and J 7 bases; bases outside gene matches: 8. The CDR3 extends over 15 amino acids. CDR1 and CDR2 from the germline V gene are ENHRY and SYGVKD.

The CDR3 DNA reads as TGCAGCGTGGTGCGGGGGCCCGAAGATACGCAGTATTTT. Translation: CSVVRGPEDTQYF. The chain carries TRBV29-1 and TRBJ2-3, with a possible D match to TRBD2 (7 bases). The CDR3 runs 13 residues. The V end was cut by 6 bases, the J end by 5 bases, with 15 bases between. Germline CDR1 and CDR2: SQVTM and ANQGSEA.

The chain links TRBV7-3 to TRBJ2-5; TRBD2 matches 11 bases. Germline V gives CDR1 SGHTA, CDR2 FQGTGA. The CDR3 runs to 14 residues. Trimming at V came to 5 bases and at J to 4 bases, leaving 3 bases not matched to a gene. CDR3 sequence (DNA): TGTGCCAGCAGCAAAGGACTAGCGGGAGAGACCCAGTACTTC. This gives the protein CASSKGLAGETQYF.

This chain uses TRBV19 with TRBJ2-2; D is unresolved. The V and J ends lost 7 bases and 4 bases respectively, with 10 bases between them. The CDR3 runs 13 residues. Germline V gene data show CDR1 as LNHDA and CDR2 as SQIVND (reference sequence). The CDR3 loop reads CASTTTATGELFF. Here the CDR3 DNA reads TGTGCCAGTACTACGACCGCCACCGGGGAGCTGTTTTTT.